The TCR beta chain under discussion was sequenced for a study of cytomegalovirus exposure and HLA in healthy donors. As for the study in general: Later analysis reported that the 120 or so validation repertoires shared the platform of the 500 to 750 first-cohort repertoires. General study results and limits: TCR clusters originating in the first cohort tended to co-occur in the approximately 130 validation repertoires, according to a later analysis. In vitro work confirmed that three CMV-associated chains recognize CMV antigens.

Germline assignment: CDR1 MDHEN and CDR2 SYDVKM. The CDR3 has 16 residues. With 4 bases removed from V and 3 bases from J, the gap between germline ends came to 19 bases. Notes on this clone: Antigen: not known.

Sequencing was performed with immunoSEQ multiplex PCR; in TCRdb, only in-frame clones are kept and a portion is missing. Here the sample spans 150,000 or so clones, about 88% being singletons. The roughly 120-subject validation cohort, separate from the 666-subject first cohort, included the donors. The chain has TRBV28 and TRBJ2-7; maybe TRBD2 (5 bases). Material: PBMCs. The sequence was collected from a man aged 18-30 years in good health and CMV-seropositive. The DNA for the CDR3 is TGTGCCAGCAGTTCAGGTGGCCTAGCCGTCCGCTACGAGCAGTACTTC. It codes for CASSSGGLAVRYEQYF.